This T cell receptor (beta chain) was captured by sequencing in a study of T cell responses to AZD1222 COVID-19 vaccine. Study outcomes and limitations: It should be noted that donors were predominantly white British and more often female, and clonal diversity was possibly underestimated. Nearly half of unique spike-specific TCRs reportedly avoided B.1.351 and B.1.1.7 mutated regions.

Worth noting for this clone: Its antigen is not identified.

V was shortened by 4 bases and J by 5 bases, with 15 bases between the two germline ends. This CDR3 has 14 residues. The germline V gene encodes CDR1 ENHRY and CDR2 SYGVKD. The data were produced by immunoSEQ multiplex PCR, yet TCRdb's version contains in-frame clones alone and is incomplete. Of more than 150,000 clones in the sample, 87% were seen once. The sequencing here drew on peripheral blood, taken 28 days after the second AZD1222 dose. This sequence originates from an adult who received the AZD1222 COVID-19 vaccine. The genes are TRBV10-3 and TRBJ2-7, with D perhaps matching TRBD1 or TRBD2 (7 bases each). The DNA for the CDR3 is TGTGCCATCAGTGGGCAGGGGGGGAACGACGAGCAGTACTTC. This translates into CAISGQGGNDEQYF.